Listed here are 20 T cell receptor beta chains from one sample, sequenced in a study of technical replicates of blood from several donors. TCRdb's table, derived via immunoSEQ multiplex PCR, lists solely in-frame clones and lacks some. This table holds tens of thousands of clones, roughly 89% found once. The source material was T cells isolated from PBMCs. Receptors were obtained from a human donor in good health.

This CDR3 is CATSDRAPRTEAFF. CDR3 nucleotide sequence: TGTGCCACCTCCGACAGGGCCCCACGGACTGAAGCTTTCTTT. This sequence joins TRBV15 and TRBJ1-1; 7 bases are shared with TRBD1. Germline V gene sequence: CDR1 LNHNV, CDR2 YYDKDF (reference sequence). This CDR3 has 14 amino acids. The V and J ends lost 8 bases and 5 bases, in that order; junction bases with no gene match: 11. Full variable domain (missing parts from reference TRBV15 and TRBJ1-1): DAMVIQNPRYQVTQFGKPVTLSCSQTLNHNVMYWYQQKSSQAPKLLFHYYDKDFNNEADTPDNFQSRRPNTSFCFLDIRSPGLGDTAMYLCATSDRAPRTEAFFGQGTRLTVV.

The rearrangement links TRBV28 to TRBJ1-2; 11 bases fit TRBD1. The CDR3 is 12 amino acids. J was trimmed by 7 bases and V by 10 bases; bases with no gene match: 5. The V gene's germline CDR1 is MDHEN and CDR2 SYDVKM. The CDR3 region has the DNA TGTGCCACCGGACAGGGGGCCGGTGGCTACACCTTC. It specifies CATGQGAGGYTF.

The chain uses TRBV4-2 and TRBJ2-5; 10 bases line up with TRBD2. This CDR3 has 14 amino acids. The trim removed 1 base at V and 4 bases at J, leaving 0 bases unmatched. Germline CDR1 and CDR2: LGHNA and YNFKEQ. In DNA, the CDR3 is TGTGCCAGCAGCCAAGGGACTAGCGGAGAGACCCAGTACTTC. Its protein product is CASSQGTSGETQYF.

The V gene is TRBV4-3, the J gene TRBJ2-3; D is possibly TRBD2 (5 bases). The V end lost 3 bases, the J end lost 1 base, and 20 bases lay between the germline ends. The CDR3 totals 18 residues. The germline V gene has CDR1 LGHNA and CDR2 YSLEER. CDR3 coding DNA: TGCGCCAGCAGCCACGGTCGGGAAGGGCTAGCAGGCACAGATACGCAGTATTTT. It encodes CASSHGREGLAGTDTQYF.

J is TRBJ2-2 and V is TRBV5-6; D remains unclear. In germline, CDR1 is SGHDT, CDR2 YYEEEE. V gave up 2 bases and J gave up 2 bases, with 13 bases separating them. The CDR3 has 16 amino acids. The CDR3 spells CASSLEAPPNTGELFF. CDR3 bases: TGTGCCAGCAGCTTAGAGGCCCCCCCTAACACCGGGGAGCTGTTTTTT.

V gene TRBV19 combines with J gene TRBJ1-2; TRBD1 matches 7 bases. Trimming at V came to 1 base and at J to 8 bases, leaving 4 bases not matched to a gene. CDR1 and CDR2 (germline): LNHDA, SQIVND (reference sequence). The CDR3 is made up of 13 amino acids. The chain's CDR3 is CASSIGTGQGYTF. CDR3 coding DNA: TGTGCCAGTAGTATAGGGACAGGACAAGGCTACACCTTC.

The chain combines TRBV27 with TRBJ2-7, with TRBD2 identical over 11 bases. Germline assignment: CDR1 MNHEY and CDR2 SMNVEV (reference sequence). After removal of 8 bases from V and 0 bases from J, the junction contained 6 bases not matched to a gene. CDR3 size: 15 residues. CDR3 residues: CASRRLAGNSYEQYF. CDR3 DNA sequence: TGTGCCAGCCGTAGACTAGCGGGAAACTCCTACGAGCAGTACTTC.

The CDR3, as DNA: TGTGCCAGCAGTCCGGTTACGGGACACAACTCTGGGGCCAACGTCCTGACTTTC. It yields the protein CASSPVTGHNSGANVLTF. The chain employs TRBV27 and TRBJ2-6, with a possible D match to TRBD1 (6 bases). Trimming shortened V by 5 bases and J by 0 bases, and 17 bases separated the two germline ends. This CDR3 spans 18 amino acids. Germline V CDR1 and CDR2: MNHEY, SMNVEV (reference sequence).

The gene calls are TRBV7-6 and TRBJ2-3; the D is unclear. This CDR3 comprises 14 residues. Germline CDR1 and CDR2: SGHVS and FNYEAQ. Deletions cut 4 bases from V and 0 bases from J, with 8 bases between. CDR3 DNA: TGTGCCAGCAGCTCTCTCACTAGCACAGATACGCAGTATTTT. Its protein is CASSSLTSTDTQYF. Full variable domain (outside the CDR3, taken from reference TRBV7-6 and TRBJ2-3): GAGVSQSPRYKVTKRGQDVALRCDPISGHVSLYWYRQALGQGPEFLTYFNYEAQQDKSGLPNDRFSAERPEGSISTLTIQRTEQRDSAMYRCASSSLTSTDTQYFGPGTRLTVL.

The rearrangement uses TRBV28 and TRBJ2-2; the D is unclear. This CDR3 has 13 amino acids. Trimming shortened V by 1 base and J by 8 bases, and 8 bases separated the two germline ends. Germline-derived CDR1 and CDR2 are MDHEN and SYDVKM. For the CDR3, the DNA is TGTGCCAGCAGTTTATACCTGGCTGGGGAGCTGTTTTTT. Residues: CASSLYLAGELFF. The entire variable domain, with the rest obtained from reference TRBV28 and TRBJ2-2, is as follows: DVKVTQSSRYLVKRTGEKVFLECVQDMDHENMFWYRQDPGLGLRLIYFSYDVKMKEKGDIPEGYSVSREKKERFSLILESASTNQTSMYLCASSLYLAGELFFGEGSRLTVL.

The gene calls are TRBV27 and TRBJ2-1, with D perhaps TRBD2 (7 bases). Trimming stripped 10 bases from V and 1 base from J, with 17 bases between. The CDR3 totals 15 residues. Looked up from germline, CDR1 is MNHEY and CDR2 is SMNVEV (reference sequence). DNA for the CDR3: TGTGCCAACCTGGGGAGGGGGAGATCCTACAATGAGCAGTTCTTC. Encoded protein: CANLGRGRSYNEQFF.

The V call is TRBV4-1, the J call TRBJ2-1, with 7 bases aligning to TRBD2. Germline V gene data show CDR1 as MGHRA and CDR2 as YSYEKL. V was pared by 0 bases and J by 3 bases, with 11 bases of the junction left unmatched. The CDR3 is 18 residues long. CDR3 DNA sequence: TGCGCCAGCAGCCAAGAAGGCCCAGCGGGATATCTCTACAATGAGCAGTTCTTC. It yields the protein CASSQEGPAGYLYNEQFF.

This chain uses TRBV10-3 with TRBJ2-7, with 8 bases fitting TRBD1. The V and J ends lost 5 bases and 2 bases, in that order; junction bases with no gene match: 2. The germline CDR1 and CDR2 sequences are ENHRY and SYGVKD. The CDR3 contains 13 residues. The CDR3 DNA sequence: TGTGCCATCAGTAGGACAGGGACCTACGAGCAGTACTTC. Amino acids: CAISRTGTYEQYF.

The chain has TRBV7-2 and TRBJ2-1; TRBD1 might be the D (5 bases). The CDR3 consists of 14 residues. Germline assignment: CDR1 SGHTA and CDR2 FQGNSA. V lost 1 base and J 6 bases, leaving 10 bases between the germline ends. As DNA, the CDR3 is TGTGCCAGCAGCTTAGGCCTCAGGGTCAATGAGCAGTTCTTC. Translating gives CASSLGLRVNEQFF. Complete variable domain (other parts from reference TRBV7-2 and TRBJ2-1): GAGVSQSPSNKVTEKGKDVELRCDPISGHTALYWYRQSLGQGLEFLIYFQGNSAPDKSGLPSDRFSAERTGGSVSTLTIQRTQQEDSAVYLCASSLGLRVNEQFFGPGTRLTVL.

This rearrangement joins TRBV4-1 to TRBJ2-3; the match to TRBD2 covers 14 bases. Per germline, CDR1 MGHRA and CDR2 YSYEKL. V was clipped by 4 bases and J by 4 bases; unmatched bases: 10. CDR3 size: 18 residues. In DNA form, the CDR3 reads TGCGCCAGCAGCCTACTGACTAGCGGGAGGGCCCGAGCAGATACGCAGTATTTT. This gives the protein CASSLLTSGRARADTQYF.

The V and J genes are TRBV4-1 and TRBJ2-7; 8 nucleotides match TRBD2. Trimming removed 0 bases from V and 5 bases from J; junction bases left unmatched: 6. The germline gives CDR1 MGHRA, CDR2 YSYEKL. CDR3 length equals 15 residues. CDR3 region: CASSQDKRETDEQYF. The CDR3 bases are TGCGCCAGCAGCCAAGATAAGCGGGAGACCGACGAGCAGTACTTC.

The sample holds one count of this clone. The chain carries TRBV6-1 and TRBJ1-3; D gene ambiguous. The V end lost 5 bases, the J end lost 0 bases, and 8 bases lay between the germline ends. Germline loops: CDR1 MNHNS, CDR2 SASEGT. The CDR3 is 14 residues long. Written as DNA, the CDR3 is TGTGCCAGCAGTTCTCTAGGCTCTGGAAACACCATATATTTT. This translates into CASSSLGSGNTIYF.

The V gene is TRBV10-3, the J gene TRBJ2-7, with D perhaps matching TRBD1 (6 bases). The length of the CDR3 is 16 residues. V lost 0 bases and J lost 0, with 12 bases in between. Germline V gene sequence: CDR1 ENHRY, CDR2 SYGVKD. This chain's CDR3 is CAISESNQGFSYEQYF. CDR3 in DNA: TGTGCCATCAGTGAGTCGAATCAGGGGTTCTCCTACGAGCAGTACTTC.

The CDR3 is CASSQGAGADTQYF. DNA for the CDR3: TGTGCCAGCAGCCAAGGAGCGGGAGCGGATACGCAGTATTTT. The genes are TRBV4-2 and TRBJ2-3, with 8 bases matching TRBD2. The CDR3 has 14 residues. The V segment lost 1 base and the J segment 6 bases; nucleotides outside the gene matches: 3. Germline CDR1 reads LGHNA; CDR2 reads YNFKEQ.

The chain joins TRBV4-1 to TRBJ2-1; D is unclear. The CDR3 loop spans 16 amino acids. V was clipped by 0 bases and J by 0 bases, with 9 bases between them. CDR1 and CDR2 from the germline V gene are MGHRA and YSYEKL. The CDR3 sequence: CASSQDPVSSYNEQFF. CDR3 DNA: TGCGCCAGCAGCCAAGATCCGGTTAGCTCCTACAATGAGCAGTTCTTC.